These 29 T cell receptor beta chains share one sample of origin, sequenced in a study of T cells after yellow fever vaccination. TCRdb recomputed calls from the 5' RACE reads with MiXCR, one row per CDR3 protein. The table records about 210,000 distinct CDR3 sequences, roughly 3.3% of them present only once. This specimen was CD4+ T cells sorted from PBMCs, taken 10 days after the yellow fever booster vaccination. These receptors came from a man aged 18 to 29 who received the YFV17D yellow fever vaccine.

This clonotype has at least ten counts. The V call is TRBV18, the J call TRBJ2-4; 12 nucleotides match TRBD2. V lost 2 bases to trimming and J lost 2 bases; unmatched junction nucleotides: 7. Per germline, CDR1 KGHSH and CDR2 LQKENI. CDR3 size: 18 residues. The CDR3 loop reads CASSPRLAGALSKNIQYF. The CDR3, as DNA: TGTGCCAGCTCACCAAGACTAGCGGGAGCCTTATCCAAAAACATTCAGTACTTC. Full variable domain (rest looked up from reference TRBV18 and TRBJ2-4): NAGVMQNPRHLVRRRGQEARLRCSPMKGHSHVYWYRQLPEEGLKFMVYLQKENIIDESGMPKERFSAEFPKEGPSILRIQQVVRGDSAAYFCASSPRLAGALSKNIQYFGAGTRLSVL.

This clonotype was counted many times. The rearrangement links TRBV12-3 or TRBV12-4 to TRBJ1-1, with D hard to call. CDR3 size: 11 residues. The V gene lost 6 bases and the J gene lost 2 bases, with 4 bases spanning the gap. DNA for the CDR3: TGTGCCAGCAGATTCAACACTGAAGCTTTCTTT. It specifies CASRFNTEAFF.

This clonotype was recorded a few times. The chain joins TRBV15 to TRBJ2-4, with 7 bases lining up with TRBD1. Germline CDR1 reads LNHNV; CDR2 reads YYDKDF (reference sequence). With 3 bases clipped from V and 0 bases from J, the junction kept 8 bases outside the gene matches. The CDR3 totals 17 residues. The CDR3: CATSRPGQSLAKNIQYF. CDR3 sequence (DNA): TGTGCCACCAGCAGGCCGGGACAGAGCCTAGCCAAAAACATTCAGTACTTC. Full variable domain (outside the CDR3, taken from reference TRBV15 and TRBJ2-4): DAMVIQNPRYQVTQFGKPVTLSCSQTLNHNVMYWYQQKSSQAPKLLFHYYDKDFNNEADTPDNFQSRRPNTSFCFLDIRSPGLGDTAMYLCATSRPGQSLAKNIQYFGAGTRLSVL.

The chain recombines TRBV19 with TRBJ2-5, with 9 bases lining up with TRBD1. CDR3 length equals 14 residues. Germline V gene sequence: CDR1 LNHDA, CDR2 SQIVND (reference sequence). The V segment lost 5 bases and the J segment 3 bases; nucleotides outside the gene matches: 4. The CDR3 sequence is CASSVRTGEETQYF. CDR3 DNA sequence: TGTGCCAGTAGTGTCCGGACAGGGGAAGAGACCCAGTACTTC.

V is TRBV7-9 and J is TRBJ2-5, with D maybe TRBD2 (5 bases). The CDR3 length is 14 residues. The V and J ends lost 3 bases and 1 base respectively, with 9 bases between them. Germline V gene data show CDR1 as SEHNR and CDR2 as FQNEAQ (reference sequence). The DNA for the CDR3 is TGTGCCAGCAGCTTTTCCGGGGTCCAAGAGACCCAGTACTTC. It specifies CASSFSGVQETQYF. The whole variable domain, remainder taken from reference TRBV7-9 and TRBJ2-5, is DTGVSQNPRHKITKRGQNVTFRCDPISEHNRLYWYRQTLGQGPEFLTYFQNEAQLEKSRLLSDRFSAERPKGSFSTLEIQRTEQGDSAMYLCASSFSGVQETQYFGPGTRLLVL.

The chain combines TRBV20-1 with TRBJ1-2; D is ambiguous. Germline loops: CDR1 DFQATT, CDR2 SNEGSKA (reference sequence). V was trimmed by 8 bases and J by 2 bases, leaving 12 bases between them. CDR3 size: 12 residues. CDR3: CSLGSANYGYTF. The CDR3 coding sequence is TGCAGTCTAGGGTCGGCCAACTATGGCTACACCTTC.

This clonotype was detected ten times or more. CDR3: CASSTSGETQYF. The CDR3 DNA reads TGTGCCAGCTCGACTAGCGGGGAGACCCAGTACTTC. The rearrangement joins TRBV2 to TRBJ2-5, with 10 nucleotides matching TRBD2. Germline-derived CDR1 and CDR2 are SNHLY and FYNNEI. The CDR3 totals 12 residues. V trimming: 8 bases; J trimming: 5 bases; junction bases outside the gene matches: 2.

This clonotype was counted only a few times. The chain joins TRBV7-2 to TRBJ2-2, with TRBD2 identical over 12 bases. The CDR3 totals 17 residues. Trimming at V came to 5 bases and at J to 6 bases, leaving 10 bases not matched to a gene. Germline CDR1 is SGHTA and CDR2 is FQGNSA. Here the CDR3 DNA reads TGTGCCAGCAGCCCCCAGATTTCTAGCGGGGGGGCCGGGGAGCTGTTTTTT. It specifies CASSPQISSGGAGELFF.

The V and J genes are TRBV11-2 and TRBJ2-7; D is uncertain. The CDR3 is 13 residues long. Germline CDR1 reads SGHAT; CDR2 reads FQNNGV. V was trimmed by 5 bases and J by 6 bases, leaving 14 bases between them. The DNA of the CDR3 is TGTGCCAGCAGCCTCGAAGTGGTAACCGAGCAGTACGTC. Residues: CASSLEVVTEQYV.

This clonotype has ten or more counts. V and J are TRBV7-9 and TRBJ1-5; D is perhaps TRBD1 (5 bases). V gave up 5 bases and J gave up 1 base, with 24 bases separating them. This CDR3 spans 19 amino acids. From germline, CDR1 is SEHNR and CDR2 FQNEAQ (reference sequence). The CDR3 reads CASSHDRTPSQRSNQPQHF. The CDR3, as DNA: TGTGCCAGCAGCCACGACCGGACACCGTCTCAAAGGAGCAATCAGCCCCAGCATTTT.

This clonotype was counted many times. This chain links TRBV7-3 with TRBJ1-2; 10 bases agree with TRBD1. Trimming removed 5 bases from V and 7 bases from J; junction bases left unmatched: 7. The CDR3 covers 14 residues. The germline V gene encodes CDR1 SGHTA and CDR2 FQGTGA. The DNA for the CDR3 is TGTGCCAGCAGCCCCGACAGGGGGCGGGGTGGCTACACCTTC. Its protein is CASSPDRGRGGYTF.

This clonotype was counted only a few times. The chain carries TRBV30 and TRBJ2-7; tentative D call: TRBD2 (6 bases). Germline assignment: CDR1 GTSNPN and CDR2 SVGIG (reference sequence). V lost 2 bases and J 5 bases, leaving 13 bases between the germline ends. This CDR3 spans 13 amino acids. This CDR3 is CAWSFQGGNEQYF. CDR3 nucleotides: TGTGCCTGGAGTTTTCAAGGAGGGAACGAGCAGTACTTC.

This clonotype was observed at least ten times. This sequence joins TRBV4-1 and TRBJ2-6; a weak D match, TRBD1 (5 bases). Germline V gives CDR1 MGHRA, CDR2 YSYEKL. V was cut by 2 bases and J by 10 bases, with 18 bases left in between. The CDR3 has 16 residues. The CDR3 sequence is CASSQTPRALTNVLTF. In DNA, the CDR3 is TGCGCCAGCAGCCAAACTCCCAGGGCACTGACTAACGTCCTGACTTTC.

This clonotype was observed once. J is TRBJ1-2 and V is TRBV6-2 or TRBV6-3, with D hard to call. The CDR3 is made up of 13 amino acids. Trimming removed 11 bases at V and 4 bases at J, with 17 bases between. From germline, CDR1 is MNHEY and CDR2 SVGEGT. CDR3 in DNA: TGTGCCTCCTACCGGGATACATTCTATGGCTACACCTTC. It translates to CASYRDTFYGYTF.

At least ten counts were recorded for this clonotype. The chain has TRBV6-6 and TRBJ2-1; weak D call: TRBD2 (5 bases). Per germline, CDR1 MNHNY and CDR2 SVGAGI (reference sequence). V was trimmed by 4 bases and J by 2 bases, leaving 12 bases between them. The CDR3 has 15 residues. CDR3 DNA sequence: TGTGCCAGCAGTTCGGAGGATGAGCCCTACAATGAGCAGTTCTTC. It yields the protein CASSSEDEPYNEQFF.

This clonotype was counted ten times or more. The gene calls are TRBV6-5 and TRBJ1-5; D unclear. The CDR3 runs 13 residues. Trimming pared 8 bases from V and 6 bases from J, leaving 14 bases between. Germline V gene lookup returns CDR1 MNHEY and CDR2 SVGAGI. The chain's CDR3 is CASWRGKGQPQHF. The CDR3 DNA is TGTGCCAGCTGGAGAGGGAAGGGTCAGCCCCAGCATTTT.

The chain has TRBV7-9 and TRBJ1-6; no clear D gene. Deletions cut 5 bases from V and 3 bases from J, with 14 bases between. Germline lookup yields CDR1 SEHNR and CDR2 FQNEAQ (reference sequence). This CDR3 contains 16 residues. The CDR3 loop reads CASSAEGVGYNSPLHF. The CDR3 bases are TGTGCCAGCAGCGCCGAAGGCGTAGGCTATAATTCACCCCTCCACTTT.

As concerns this clonotype: This is likely a read error, given that the CDR3 carries no conserved phenylalanine or tryptophan at its end. This chain links TRBV25-1 with TRBJ2-1; no reliable D call. V was cut by 6 bases and J by 0 bases, with 15 bases left in between. Germline V gene sequence: CDR1 MGHDK, CDR2 SYGVNS. The CDR3 contains 16 residues. For the CDR3, the DNA is TGTGCCAGCAGCCCGCCGGTACAGAGCTCCTACAATGAGCAGTTCTCC. Translation gives CASSPPVQSSYNEQFS.

This clonotype was detected ten times or more. The junction departs from germline at one end; a sequencing error may be responsible. The V call is TRBV19, the J call TRBJ1-5, with a possible D match to TRBD1 (6 bases). The CDR3 is made up of 13 amino acids. Germline CDR1 is LNHDA and CDR2 is SQIVND (reference sequence). The CDR3 is CASSTTRTDPPHF. CDR3 DNA: TGTGCCAGTAGTACGACCCGGACAGATCCCCCGCATTTT. Combining the CDR3 with reference TRBV19 and TRBJ1-5 gives the whole variable domain DGGITQSPKYLFRKEGQNVTLSCEQNLNHDAMYWYRQDPGQGLRLIYYSQIVNDFQKGDIAEGYSVSREKKESFPLTVTSAQKNPTAFYLCASSTTRTDPPHFGDGTRLSIL.

This clonotype showed up many times. This chain uses TRBV12-3 or TRBV12-4 with TRBJ2-5; D gene ambiguous. The CDR3 spans 15 residues. V gave up 7 bases and J gave up 2 bases, with 17 bases separating them. The CDR3 here is CASTIYRRRQETQYF. CDR3 DNA sequence: TGTGCCAGCACCATATACCGCCGACGGCAAGAGACCCAGTACTTC.

This clonotype turned up a few times. The rearrangement joins TRBV5-1 to TRBJ2-7; no reliable D call. V gave up 0 bases and J gave up 0 bases, with 7 bases separating them. Germline V CDR1 and CDR2: SGHRS, YFSETQ. The CDR3 loop spans 14 amino acids. The CDR3 DNA reads as TGCGCCAGCAGCTTGGCCCCCGACTCCTACGAGCAGTACGTC. It yields the protein CASSLAPDSYEQYV.

This clonotype was observed at least ten times. This sequence joins TRBV9 and TRBJ1-1; D may be TRBD1 (6 bases). Germline V gives CDR1 SGDLS, CDR2 YYNGEE. CDR3 length: 15 amino acids. V was clipped by 0 bases and J by 5 bases, with 14 bases between them. The CDR3 DNA sequence: TGTGCCAGCAGCGTAGGAGGCCAGGGGAGGACTGAAGCTTTCTTT. Protein: CASSVGGQGRTEAFF.

V and J are TRBV29-1 and TRBJ2-3, with TRBD2 matching over 8 bases. This CDR3 has 13 residues. With V trimmed by 6 bases and J by 2 bases, 4 bases remained unmatched. Looked up from germline, CDR1 is SQVTM and CDR2 is ANQGSEA. The CDR3 reads CSVAGVTTDTQYF. The DNA of the CDR3 is TGCAGCGTAGCGGGGGTTACCACAGATACGCAGTATTTT.

This clonotype was seen a handful of times. The chain joins TRBV5-1 to TRBJ1-6; D is possibly TRBD1 (5 bases). CDR1 and CDR2 (germline): SGHRS, YFSETQ. V was clipped by 2 bases and J by 8 bases, with 11 bases between them. This CDR3 spans 14 amino acids. CDR3 loop: CASSFQGSDSPLHF. CDR3 DNA: TGCGCCAGCAGCTTCCAGGGTAGTGATTCACCCCTCCACTTT. Variable domain in full (rest from reference TRBV5-1 and TRBJ1-6): KAGVTQTPRYLIKTRGQQVTLSCSPISGHRSVSWYQQTPGQGLQFLFEYFSETQRNKGNFPGRFSGRQFSNSRSEMNVSTLELGDSALYLCASSFQGSDSPLHFGNGTRLTVT.

This clonotype was recorded many times. The rearrangement uses TRBV5-6 and TRBJ2-3, with D possibly matching TRBD2 (7 bases). Germline CDR1 SGHDT, CDR2 YYEEEE. V was shortened by 4 bases and J by 1 base, with 13 bases between the two germline ends. The CDR3 covers 15 residues. In nucleotides, the CDR3 is TGTGCCAGCAGCGGGGGGGCCAGGGGCACAGATACGCAGTATTTT. Translated, it gives CASSGGARGTDTQYF.

In DNA form, the CDR3 reads TGTGCCAGCACCCTGACAAAGGGAGGGAAGCAGTTCTTC. Translation: CASTLTKGGKQFF. This chain uses TRBV12-3 or TRBV12-4 with TRBJ2-1; TRBD2 matches 7 bases. Losses at the gene ends were 7 bases for V and 11 bases for J; bases not matched to a gene: 11. This CDR3 is 13 amino acids long.

This clonotype appeared many times. The chain couples TRBV10-3 to TRBJ2-5; D perhaps matches TRBD2 (5 bases). The V gene's germline CDR1 is ENHRY and CDR2 SYGVKD. V was trimmed by 8 bases and J by 4 bases, leaving 14 bases between them. The CDR3 is 13 amino acids. The CDR3 loop is CAIGRGEVETQYF. The CDR3 DNA is TGTGCCATCGGTCGGGGAGAGGTAGAGACCCAGTACTTC.

This chain connects TRBV20-1 to TRBJ2-2; unclear D gene. V was pared by 6 bases and J by 3 bases, with 17 bases between. The germline V gene has CDR1 DFQATT and CDR2 SNEGSKA (reference sequence). This CDR3 is 15 amino acids long. CDR3 nucleotides: TGCAGTGCCGAGCATCCCAGACAAGACACCGGGGAGCTGTTTTTT. This translates into CSAEHPRQDTGELFF.

This clonotype was counted many times. The chain is built from TRBV18 and TRBJ1-1; D is possibly TRBD1 (5 bases). The germline V and J ends were trimmed by 0 bases and 6 bases, with 17 bases remaining between them. The CDR3 is made up of 16 amino acids. Germline values: CDR1 KGHSH, CDR2 LQKENI. The CDR3: CASSPPWARVAAEAFF. The CDR3 nucleotides are TGTGCCAGCTCACCACCGTGGGCCAGGGTGGCGGCTGAAGCTTTCTTT.